These 21 T cell receptor beta chains originate from one sample sequenced in a study of T cells in Graves' hyperthyroidism and ophthalmopathy. Regions amplified from RNA transcripts were the TCR beta CDR3 regions. A set of HTBI primers served as the primers for a first-round RT-PCR of the TCR CDR3. TCRdb analysed the multiplex PCR reads with MiXCR anew, one entry per CDR3 protein. The sample holds hundreds of thousands of distinct CDR3 sequences; less than 30% are singletons and the top ten take over 25%. Sequencing was carried out using blood. The source is a man aged 35 to 55 with Graves' hyperthyroidism that later progressed to Graves' ophthalmopathy.

This clonotype was picked up many times. V usage is TRBV6-1 and J usage is TRBJ1-2, with no clear D. This CDR3 comprises 12 residues. Trimming removed 3 bases from V and 8 bases from J, with 10 bases in between. In germline, CDR1 is MNHNS, CDR2 SASEGT. The chain's CDR3 is CASSEPGVGYTF. The CDR3 coding sequence is TGTGCCAGCAGTGAGCCCGGGGTAGGCTACACCTTC.

This clonotype was detected many times. This chain connects TRBV5-1 to TRBJ2-7; weak D call: TRBD2 (6 bases). Trimming left V 2 bases short and J 4 bases short, with 10 bases between. The germline gives CDR1 SGHRS, CDR2 YFSETQ. This CDR3 is built from 13 residues. The CDR3 here is CASSFAGRYEQYF. CDR3 bases: TGCGCCAGCAGCTTTGCCGGGAGATACGAGCAGTACTTC.

This clonotype has a count of ten or more. This sequence joins TRBV29-1 and TRBJ2-5; weak D call: TRBD2 (7 bases). The CDR3 sequence is 19 residues long. The germline V gene encodes CDR1 SQVTM and CDR2 ANQGSEA. With 7 bases removed from V and 4 bases from J, the gap between germline ends came to 34 bases. The CDR3 protein is CSARGEGQGVSAAAETQYF. The CDR3 coding sequence is TGCAGCGCCCGAGGGGAGGGACAAGGTGTTAGCGCGGCTGCAGAGACCCAGTACTTC. Drawing the rest from reference TRBV29-1 and TRBJ2-5, the complete variable domain is SAVISQKPSRDICQRGTSLTIQCQVDSQVTMMFWYRQQPGQSLTLIATANQGSEATYESGFVIDKFPISRPNLTFSTLTVSNMSPEDSSIYLCSARGEGQGVSAAAETQYFGPGTRLLVL.

This clonotype has at least ten counts. A much bigger clone sits one base away, suggesting this may be a read error. The conserved phenylalanine or tryptophan is not found at the CDR3 terminus, so this likely reflects a read error. The chain links TRBV10-3 to TRBJ2-5; D is possibly TRBD2 (5 bases). Trimming took 3 bases from V and 1 from J, leaving 6 bases between them. The CDR3 extends over 13 amino acids. The germline V gene encodes CDR1 ENHRY and CDR2 SYGVKD. The DNA for the CDR3 is TGTGCCATCAGTGATCGGGGCCAAGAGACCCAGTACTCC. Its translation: CAISDRGQETQYS.

The chain links TRBV24-1 to TRBJ1-5, with 7 bases lining up with TRBD1. Trimming cost V 7 bases and J 7 bases; bases outside gene matches: 9. The CDR3 covers 14 residues. Germline CDR1 reads KGHDR; CDR2 reads SFDVKD. CDR3 sequence reads: CATSKGAGGQPQHF. CDR3 nucleotide sequence: TGTGCCACCAGCAAGGGGGCGGGGGGACAGCCCCAGCATTTT.

This clonotype was picked up many times. The chain has TRBV29-1 and TRBJ2-7; possibly TRBD1 for D (6 bases). V was pared by 5 bases and J by 4 bases, with 15 bases between. Germline V CDR1 and CDR2: SQVTM, ANQGSEA. CDR3 length equals 13 residues. The CDR3 loop is CSVLDRSTYEQYF. CDR3 sequence (DNA): TGCAGCGTTTTAGACAGGTCAACGTACGAGCAGTACTTC.

This clonotype was counted at least ten times. This CDR3 reads CASSEAGNQPQHF. The CDR3 coding sequence is TGTGCCAGCAGTGAGGCGGGGAATCAGCCCCAGCATTTT. The chain couples TRBV25-1 to TRBJ1-5; D is unclear. CDR3 length: 13 residues. Trimming shortened V by 3 bases and J by 4 bases, and 7 bases separated the two germline ends. The germline V gene encodes CDR1 MGHDK and CDR2 SYGVNS.

This clonotype was detected many times. The chain couples TRBV24-1 to TRBJ1-3; D is unresolved. The CDR3 runs 14 residues. Germline CDR1 KGHDR, CDR2 SFDVKD. Trimming took off 7 bases at V and 0 bases at J, with 9 bases between the two ends. The CDR3 DNA sequence: TGTGCCACCAGCGACGGTGTCTCTGGAAACACCATATATTTT. This sequence encodes CATSDGVSGNTIYF.

A single count supports this clonotype. The rearrangement uses TRBV24-1 and TRBJ2-5, with TRBD2 as a possible D gene (5 bases). There are 16 residues in the CDR3. Germline loops: CDR1 KGHDR, CDR2 SFDVKD. The V and J ends lost 5 bases and 5 bases respectively, with 20 bases between them. The CDR3 DNA is TGTGCCACCAGTGGATCCCCCGGACTCCCGGCGGAGACCCAGTACTTC. This codes for CATSGSPGLPAETQYF.

V and J are TRBV20-1 and TRBJ2-5; 9 bases match TRBD2. The CDR3 consists of 13 residues. V dropped 5 bases and J dropped 3; count of bases not matched to a gene: 4. Germline-derived CDR1 and CDR2 are DFQATT and SNEGSKA (reference sequence). CDR3 nucleotide sequence: TGCAGTGCTCCCCTAGCGGGGAAAGAGACCCAGTACTTC. As protein: CSAPLAGKETQYF.

The chain employs TRBV7-6 and TRBJ2-2; D not certain. Germline V gives CDR1 SGHVS, CDR2 FNYEAQ. The CDR3 spans 13 residues. The V gene lost 8 bases and the J gene lost 5 bases, with 12 bases spanning the gap. CDR3 coding DNA: TGTGCCAGCCGAGCGCGGAGTACCGGGGAGCTGTTTTTT. This sequence encodes CASRARSTGELFF. The complete variable domain, with remaining parts taken from reference TRBV7-6 and TRBJ2-2, reads GAGVSQSPRYKVTKRGQDVALRCDPISGHVSLYWYRQALGQGPEFLTYFNYEAQQDKSGLPNDRFSAERPEGSISTLTIQRTEQRDSAMYRCASRARSTGELFFGEGSRLTVL.

This clonotype was seen ten or more times. The CDR3 loop reads CARGLGWETQYF. The CDR3 nucleotides read TGTGCCAGAGGGCTAGGTTGGGAGACCCAGTACTTC. The chain joins TRBV25-1 to TRBJ2-5; the D is unclear. There are 12 residues in the CDR3. Germline lookup yields CDR1 MGHDK and CDR2 SYGVNS. The V end was cut by 9 bases, the J end by 5 bases, with 13 bases between. The whole variable domain, remainder taken from reference TRBV25-1 and TRBJ2-5, is EADIYQTPRYLVIGTGKKITLECSQTMGHDKMYWYQQDPGMELHLIHYSYGVNSTEKGDLSSESTVSRIRTEHFPLTLESARPSHTSQYLCARGLGWETQYFGPGTRLLVL.

At least ten counts were recorded for this clonotype. The chain is built from TRBV6-5 and TRBJ2-7, with D uncertain. CDR3 size: 15 residues. V was cut by 0 bases and J by 2 bases, with 11 bases left in between. Germline V lookup: CDR1 MNHEY, CDR2 SVGAGI. DNA of the CDR3: TGTGCCAGCAGTTACTCGCGCACCCTGACCTACGAGCAGTACTTC. It is translated as CASSYSRTLTYEQYF.

In its sample, this clonotype was seen many times. V is TRBV6-5 and J is TRBJ2-6; D is unclear. From germline, CDR1 is MNHEY and CDR2 SVGAGI. The CDR3 spans 14 residues. V was trimmed by 4 bases and J by 0 bases, leaving 4 bases between them. CDR3 region: CASSFNSGANVLTF. The CDR3 DNA reads TGTGCCAGCAGTTTTAACTCTGGGGCCAACGTCCTGACTTTC.

This clonotype was seen repeatedly, ten times or more. This rearrangement joins TRBV6-2 or TRBV6-3 to TRBJ2-7, with D possibly being TRBD1 (5 bases). Germline V gene sequence: CDR1 MNHEY, CDR2 SVGEGT. Between the trimmed V and J ends, which lost 5 bases and 6 bases, there was a span of 17 bases. The CDR3 is made up of 14 amino acids. As DNA, the CDR3 is TGTGCCAGCAGTAACATCCCCAGGGTGTTCGAGCAGTACTTC. This sequence encodes CASSNIPRVFEQYF.

This clonotype was found a few times. J is TRBJ2-5 and V is TRBV20-1; 7 positions match TRBD2. J gave up 1 base and V 3 bases, and 11 bases lay outside the gene matches. The CDR3 spans 16 residues. Germline assignment: CDR1 DFQATT and CDR2 SNEGSKA (reference sequence). The CDR3 spells CSASGASGRLQETQYF. The CDR3 region has the DNA TGCAGTGCTAGTGGCGCTAGCGGACGGCTCCAAGAGACCCAGTACTTC.

This clonotype was counted ten times or more. This chain uses TRBV10-1 with TRBJ2-1; 14 bases align to TRBD2. CDR1 WNHNN and CDR2 SYGVQD come from the germline V gene (reference sequence). V dropped 0 bases and J dropped 2; count of bases not matched to a gene: 3. The length of the CDR3 is 18 residues. The chain's CDR3 is CASSESGLAGETYNEQFF. For the CDR3, the DNA is TGCGCCAGCAGTGAGTCGGGACTAGCGGGAGAGACCTACAATGAGCAGTTCTTC.

This clonotype was observed many times. V is TRBV28 and J is TRBJ2-2; no reliable D call. The CDR3 loop spans 12 amino acids. With 7 bases removed from V and 7 bases from J, the gap between germline ends came to 10 bases. Germline-derived CDR1 and CDR2 are MDHEN and SYDVKM. The CDR3 DNA reads TGTGCCAGCAACACAGAGGTCGGGGAGCTGTTTTTT. Translated: CASNTEVGELFF.

This clonotype was counted at least ten times. This chain links TRBV12-5 with TRBJ1-5; D is ambiguous. The CDR3 runs 15 residues. Germline V gene lookup returns CDR1 LGHNT and CDR2 FRNRAP. V dropped 4 bases and J dropped 1 base, with 11 bases sitting between them. The CDR3 region has the DNA TGTGCTAGTGGTTCGGGTGAGGGAAGCAATCAGCCCCAGCATTTT. Its protein is CASGSGEGSNQPQHF. The whole variable domain, filled in from reference TRBV12-5 and TRBJ1-5, reads DARVTQTPRHKVTEMGQEVTMRCQPILGHNTVFWYRQTMMQGLELLAYFRNRAPLDDSGMPKDRFSAEMPDATLATLKIQPSEPRDSAVYFCASGSGEGSNQPQHFGDGTRLSIL.

At least ten counts were recorded for this clonotype. The chain employs TRBV4-1 and TRBJ2-7; TRBD2 matches 12 bases. There are 16 residues in the CDR3. CDR1 and CDR2 from the germline V gene are MGHRA and YSYEKL. The V gene end was trimmed by 4 bases and the J gene end by 7 bases; junction bases not matched to a gene: 11. In DNA, the CDR3 is TGCGCCAGCAGCCCAGTTATACTAGCGGGAGGTCCGGAGCAGTACTTC. Translating gives CASSPVILAGGPEQYF.

Ten or more counts support this clonotype. The CDR3: CASRPGQGSGKNIQYF. CDR3 bases: TGTGCCAGCAGACCCGGACAGGGAAGTGGCAAAAACATTCAGTACTTC. The V call is TRBV6-5, the J call TRBJ2-4, with 8 positions matching TRBD1. The CDR3 consists of 16 residues. J lost 3 bases, V lost 6 bases, and 10 bases had no gene match. Germline lookup yields CDR1 MNHEY and CDR2 SVGAGI.